The next 7 T cell receptor beta chains were all read from a single sample in a study of regulatory T cells in long-lasting Graves disease (dated by TCRdb to the early 2020s). Library creation used multiplex PCR. Sequenced on an Illumina HiSeq 4000. TCR beta libraries were built with iRepertoire HTBI primers and Arm-PCR amplification of CDR3 regions. The public reads were reprocessed in TCRdb via fastp at Q25 and MiXCR, keeping in-frame beta chains. A single entry per CDR3 protein holds the most common genes and DNA from its merged rows. Here the sample has a few hundred thousand distinct CDR3 sequences; just over 20% occur a single time. The ten biggest clones cover around 13% of the sample. Per the publication, the time point label means: newly diagnosed GD, antithyroid drugs for less than 3 months. For both TCR sequencing and RNA sequencing, RNA was extracted from PBMCs in TRIzol. The specimen was peripheral blood mononuclear cells (PBMCs), collected at new diagnosis, from a patient treated with antithyroid drugs. Source of these receptors: a female donor with Graves disease.

V gene TRBV5-1 combines with J gene TRBJ2-3; TRBD1 is a possible D gene (6 bases). CDR3 length: 14 amino acids. CDR1 and CDR2 (germline): SGHRS, YFSETQ. Trimming took 7 bases from V and 0 from J, leaving 12 bases between them. CDR3 in amino acids: CASRPDSSTDTQYF. For the CDR3, the DNA is TGCGCCAGCCGTCCGGACAGCAGCACAGATACGCAGTATTTT.

The rearrangement links TRBV28 to TRBJ2-7; D possibly corresponds to TRBD1 (6 bases). CDR1 MDHEN and CDR2 SYDVKM come from the germline V gene. V lost 5 bases, J lost 3 bases, and 14 bases lay in between. This CDR3 is 14 amino acids long. The DNA for the CDR3 is TGTGCCAGCAGTCGGGCCGGGACAAACTACGAGCAGTACTTC. Its translation is CASSRAGTNYEQYF.

Many counts were recorded for this clonotype. The V call is TRBV7-9, the J call TRBJ1-1; D unclear. Germline V gene lookup returns CDR1 SEHNR and CDR2 FQNEAQ (reference sequence). The CDR3 contains 16 residues. V was pared by 0 bases and J by 1 base, with 12 bases between. The CDR3 DNA is TGTGCCAGCAGCTTAGCGCTGTCGGGCGGGAACACTGAAGCTTTCTTT. As protein: CASSLALSGGNTEAFF.

This clonotype is a singleton in its sample. V gene TRBV7-6 combines with J gene TRBJ1-1; 7 nucleotides match TRBD1. The CDR3 has 15 residues. Germline V gives CDR1 SGHVS, CDR2 FNYEAQ. Unmatched junction bases numbered 16, after V lost 9 bases and J lost 6 bases. The CDR3 DNA reads as TGTGCCAGGGGGGAAACAGGGGAAGGTTGGTCTGAAGCTTTCTTT. Residues: CARGETGEGWSEAFF.

The chain uses TRBV4-3 and TRBJ2-5; 10 nucleotides line up with TRBD2. This CDR3 region has 16 residues. Germline V gene lookup returns CDR1 LGHNA and CDR2 YSLEER. V was clipped by 1 base and J by 4 bases; unmatched bases: 6. CDR3 in amino acids: CASSQGRAGGGETQYF. The DNA of the CDR3 is TGCGCCAGCAGCCAAGGTAGAGCGGGGGGGGGAGAGACCCAGTACTTC.

This clonotype was seen ten or more times. The chain recombines TRBV7-2 with TRBJ1-1; no definite D call. The CDR3 covers 13 residues. Germline V gene lookup returns CDR1 SGHTA and CDR2 FQGNSA. V lost 3 bases and J lost 3, with 8 bases in between. The CDR3 region is CASSFDTYTEAFF. The CDR3 nucleotides read TGTGCCAGCAGCTTTGACACTTACACTGAAGCTTTCTTT. The full variable domain, completed using reference TRBV7-2 and TRBJ1-1, is GAGVSQSPSNKVTEKGKDVELRCDPISGHTALYWYRQSLGQGLEFLIYFQGNSAPDKSGLPSDRFSAERTGGSVSTLTIQRTQQEDSAVYLCASSFDTYTEAFFGQGTRLTVV.

This clonotype was recorded at least ten times. The chain has TRBV12-3 or TRBV12-4 and TRBJ1-2; tentative D call: TRBD1 (5 bases). V lost 4 bases to trimming and J lost 2 bases, with 11 bases between them. The CDR3 loop spans 14 amino acids. The CDR3 nucleotides are TGTGCCAGCAGTTCCACGGCAGGGAACTATGGCTACACCTTC. This encodes CASSSTAGNYGYTF.